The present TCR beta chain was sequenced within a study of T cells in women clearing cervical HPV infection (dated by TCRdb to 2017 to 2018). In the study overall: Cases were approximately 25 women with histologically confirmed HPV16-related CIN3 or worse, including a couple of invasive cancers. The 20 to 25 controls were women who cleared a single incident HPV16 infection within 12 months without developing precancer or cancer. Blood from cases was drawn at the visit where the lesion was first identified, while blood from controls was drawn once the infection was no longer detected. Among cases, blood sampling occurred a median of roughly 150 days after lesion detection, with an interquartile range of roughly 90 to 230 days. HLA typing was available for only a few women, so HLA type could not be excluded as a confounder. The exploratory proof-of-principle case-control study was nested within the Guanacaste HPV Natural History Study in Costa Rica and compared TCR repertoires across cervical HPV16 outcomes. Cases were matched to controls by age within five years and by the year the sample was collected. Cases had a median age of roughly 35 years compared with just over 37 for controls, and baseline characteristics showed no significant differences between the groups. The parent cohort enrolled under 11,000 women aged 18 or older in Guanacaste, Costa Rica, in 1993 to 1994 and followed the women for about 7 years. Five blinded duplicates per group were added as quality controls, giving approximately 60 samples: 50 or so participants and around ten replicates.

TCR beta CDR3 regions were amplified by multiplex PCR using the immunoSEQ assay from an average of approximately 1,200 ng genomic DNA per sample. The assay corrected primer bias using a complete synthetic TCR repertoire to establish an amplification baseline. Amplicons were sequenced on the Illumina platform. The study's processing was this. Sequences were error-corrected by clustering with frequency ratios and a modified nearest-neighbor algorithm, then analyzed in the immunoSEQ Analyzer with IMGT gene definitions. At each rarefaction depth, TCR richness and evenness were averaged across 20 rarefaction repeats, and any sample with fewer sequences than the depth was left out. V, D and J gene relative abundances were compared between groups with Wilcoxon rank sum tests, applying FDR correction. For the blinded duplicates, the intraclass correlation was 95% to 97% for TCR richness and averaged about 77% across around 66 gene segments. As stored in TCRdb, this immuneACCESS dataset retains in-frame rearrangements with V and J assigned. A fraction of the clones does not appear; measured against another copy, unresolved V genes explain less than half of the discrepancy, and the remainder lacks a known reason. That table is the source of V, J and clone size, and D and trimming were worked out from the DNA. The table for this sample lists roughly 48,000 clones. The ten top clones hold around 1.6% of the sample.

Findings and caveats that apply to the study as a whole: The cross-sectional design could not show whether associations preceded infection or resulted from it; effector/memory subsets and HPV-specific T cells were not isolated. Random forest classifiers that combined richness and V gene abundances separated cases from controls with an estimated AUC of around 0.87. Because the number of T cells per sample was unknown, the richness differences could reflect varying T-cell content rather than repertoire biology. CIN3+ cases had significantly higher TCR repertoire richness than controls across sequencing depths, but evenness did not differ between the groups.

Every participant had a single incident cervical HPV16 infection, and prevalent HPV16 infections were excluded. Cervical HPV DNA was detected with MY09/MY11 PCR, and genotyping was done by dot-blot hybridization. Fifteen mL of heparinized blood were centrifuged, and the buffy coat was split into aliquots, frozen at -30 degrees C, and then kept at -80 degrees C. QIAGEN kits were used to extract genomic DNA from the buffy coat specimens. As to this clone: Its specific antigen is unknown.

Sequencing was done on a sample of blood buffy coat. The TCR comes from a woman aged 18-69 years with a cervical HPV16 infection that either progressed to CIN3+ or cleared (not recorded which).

CDR3 DNA (partial): TGTGCCAGCAGCTTACTACCTAGCGAGTACGAG. It codes for CASSLLPSEYE. The whole CDR3 sequence is CASSLLPSEYEQYF. This receptor chain uses TRBV7-2 and TRBJ2-7; the D segment could be TRBD2, given 6 matching bases. The read terminates 3 residues before the CDR3 end, so the remaining end is supplied by the germline J gene. CDR1 and CDR2, per the germline V gene, are SGHTA and FQGNSA. The V end loses 2 bases and the J end loses 4 bases, and a stretch of 12 bases separates them. The CDR3 covers 14 residues, taking in both the cysteine and the phenylalanine. Shown are 33 bases from within the CDR3, in frame from base 1.